This T cell receptor (beta chain) was identified during a study of cytomegalovirus exposure and HLA in healthy donors. Study-wide points: Common viral pathogens seemed, in a later analysis, to connect with several of the most significant clusters. There were a few CMV-associated chains whose specificity for CMV antigens was confirmed in vitro. Investigators reported over 150 TCR beta chains as tied to cytomegalovirus.

With 60 Vbeta and 13 Jbeta primers, the PCR was carried out. Repertoires were generated with immunoSEQ multiplex PCR, while TCRdb's copy carries only in-frame clones and drops some. This sample has 200,000 or so clones, with approximately 83% found just once. The CDR3 length is 15 residues. Germline V gives CDR1 LNHDA, CDR2 SQIVND (reference sequence). V gave up 3 bases and J gave up 2 bases; unmatched junction bases: 7. Comments on this clone: Its target is not known.

The chain carries TRBV19 and TRBJ2-7, with 7 positions matching TRBD1. The TCR was taken from a boy aged 2 to 10 in good health and CMV-seronegative. The sequenced sample consisted of PBMCs. The CDR3 DNA sequence: TGTGCCAGTAGTATCGCAGGGGGAAAAACCTACGAGCAGTACTTC. As protein: CASSIAGGKTYEQYF.